These T cell receptor beta chains were read from a single sample in a study of response to subunit inactivated influenza vaccine. In TCRdb, the RT-PCR reads were re-called with MiXCR into one record per CDR3 protein. The repertoire includes over 400,000 distinct CDR3 sequences, about a tenth of them detected once, and roughly 12% sits in the top ten. Material: PBMCs from blood, obtained more than 35 days after vaccination. The receptors shown here come from a man aged 50 to 59 who received an inactivated influenza vaccine. Both conserved end residues are part of each CDR3. The order of the fields is D gene, V gene, J gene, clone size, CDR3 protein, CDR3 DNA. The D gene is left open where the match is weak. Not all rows give a size; the values are once, few, many and, for expanded clones, a class.

TRBD2	TRBV20-1	TRBJ2-4	-	CSARRRLAGPNIQNF	TGCAGTGCTAGACGGCGACTAGCGGGTCCTAACATTCAGAACTTC
TRBD1	TRBV6-1	TRBJ1-2	many	CATDPGTGPLYGYTF	TGTGCCACTGACCCCGGGACAGGCCCCCTCTATGGCTACACCTTC
TRBD1	TRBV25-1	TRBJ2-5	-	CASSELRGRQETQYF	TGTGCCAGCAGTGAATTGAGGGGGCGGCAAGAGACCCAGTACTTC
-	TRBV20-1	TRBJ2-7	many	CSAEAPIIGSSYEQYF	TGCAGTGCCGAGGCACCGATAATCGGGAGTTCGTACGAGCAGTACTTC
-	TRBV7-6	TRBJ2-1	few	CASSRGGGPRVDEQFF	TGTGCCAGCAGCCGGGGAGGGGGGCCCAGAGTAGATGAGCAGTTCTTC
-	TRBV4-2	TRBJ2-2	-	CASSQARDGELFF	TGTGCCAGCAGCCAAGCGCGGGACGGGGAGCTGTTTTTT
-	TRBV6-4	TRBJ2-1	many	CASSENRGEQFF	TGTGCCAGCAGTGAGAACCGCGGTGAGCAGTTCTTC
-	TRBV7-9	TRBJ2-1	-	CASSLSFEGNEQFF	TGTGCCAGCAGCTTATCATTTGAGGGGAATGAGCAGTTCTTC
-	TRBV6-2/TRBV6-3	TRBJ2-6	-	CASSYSGGSGANVLTF	TGTGCCAGCAGTTACTCTGGGGGTAGTGGGGCCAACGTCCTGACTTTC
TRBD1	TRBV25-1	TRBJ1-6	many	CASQGVTGRDYNSPLHF	TGTGCCAGTCAGGGGGTGACGGGACGGGACTATAATTCACCCCTCCACTTT
-	TRBV12-3/TRBV12-4	TRBJ2-3	few	CASSPPSDTQYF	TGTGCCAGCAGTCCCCCTTCGGATACGCAGTATTTT
-	TRBV7-2	TRBJ2-7	few	CASSLQLYEQYF	TGTGCCAGCAGCCTACAGCTCTACGAGCAGTACTTC
-	TRBV3-1	TRBJ2-7	few	CASSRTILGDEQYF	TGTGCCAGCAGCCGCACAATCTTGGGGGACGAGCAGTACTTC
-	TRBV7-6	TRBJ2-7	many	CASSPNRADEQYF	TGTGCCAGCAGTCCAAACAGGGCCGACGAGCAGTACTTC
TRBD2	TRBV28	TRBJ2-1	few	CASSFLQGGKNNEQFF	TGTGCCAGCAGTTTTCTCCAGGGAGGGAAGAACAATGAGCAGTTCTTC
TRBD2	TRBV5-1	TRBJ2-1	many	CASRSTSGSNEQFF	TGCGCCAGCAGGTCAACTAGCGGGAGTAATGAGCAGTTCTTC
-	TRBV29-1	TRBJ1-2	many	CSAGPGIGSGYTF	TGCAGCGCTGGCCCGGGGATAGGGTCAGGCTACACCTTC
TRBD1	TRBV3-1	TRBJ2-1	-	CASSQGTVSYNEQFF	TGTGCCAGCAGCCAGGGGACAGTCTCCTACAATGAGCAGTTCTTC
TRBD1	TRBV12-3/TRBV12-4	TRBJ1-1	few	CASSPRQGPTEAFF	TGTGCCAGCAGTCCCCGACAGGGGCCAACTGAAGCTTTCTTT
TRBD1	TRBV18	TRBJ2-2	few	CASSLTTGVNTGELFF	TGTGCCAGCTCACTAACGACAGGGGTGAACACCGGGGAGCTGTTTTTT
-	TRBV7-9	TRBJ2-7	-	CASRWSRGGPYEQYF	TGTGCCAGCAGATGGAGCAGGGGAGGTCCCTACGAGCAGTACTTC
TRBD2	TRBV20-1	TRBJ2-1	many	CSARRAASGSDEQFF	TGCAGTGCGCGACGGGCGGCGAGCGGGAGCGATGAGCAGTTCTTC
-	TRBV29-1	TRBJ2-5	many	CSVQTLPLETQYF	TGCAGCGTTCAAACCCTCCCCCTGGAGACCCAGTACTTC
-	TRBV29-1	TRBJ2-5	few	CSVESPGETQYF	TGCAGCGTGGAATCGCCAGGGGAGACCCAGTACTTC
-	TRBV28	TRBJ2-7	few	CASSLYRGLEYEQYF	TGTGCCAGCAGTTTATATAGGGGACTCGAGTACGAGCAGTACTTC
-	TRBV18	TRBJ2-2	few	CASSPPAGEYTGELFF	TGTGCCAGCTCACCACCGGCAGGGGAATACACCGGGGAGCTGTTTTTT
-	TRBV19	TRBJ1-1	-	CASSNRLGAFF	TGTGCCAGTAGTAACCGCTTGGGAGCTTTCTTT
-	TRBV12-3/TRBV12-4	TRBJ2-3	many	CASSFTGGLTDTQYF	TGTGCCAGCAGTTTCACCGGGGGACTCACAGATACGCAGTATTTT
TRBD1	TRBV29-1	TRBJ2-7	-	CSVAPGGVYEQYF	TGCAGCGTTGCCCCAGGGGGCGTTTACGAGCAGTACTTC
-	TRBV4-3	TRBJ2-6	-	CASSQDLVFGANVLTF	TGCGCCAGCAGCCAAGATCTCGTCTTCGGGGCCAACGTCCTGACTTTC
TRBD2	TRBV11-2	TRBJ2-1	-	CASSSGGSGGAMAPYNEQFF	TGTGCCAGCAGCTCAGGGGGTAGCGGGGGGGCTATGGCTCCCTACAATGAGCAGTTCTTC
-	TRBV29-1	TRBJ2-2	few	CSVEGFTGELFF	TGCAGCGTTGAGGGGTTCACCGGGGAGCTGTTTTTT
-	TRBV12-3/TRBV12-4	TRBJ2-3	few	CASTLSSPSTQYF	TGTGCCAGCACCCTCTCATCCCCCTCTACGCAGTATTTT
-	TRBV9	TRBJ2-3	-	CASSAQPPPGQDTQYF	TGTGCCAGCAGCGCCCAACCTCCTCCGGGCCAAGATACGCAGTATTTT
TRBD2	TRBV5-1	TRBJ2-5	few	CASSLKLAGSQYF	TGCGCCAGCAGCTTGAAACTAGCGGGGTCTCAGTACTTC
-	TRBV14	TRBJ2-7	many	CASSRLRTSSSYEQYF	TGTGCCAGCAGCCGATTACGGACGTCAAGCTCCTACGAGCAGTACTTC
-	TRBV7-2	TRBJ2-7	many	CASSLKAEQYF	TGTGCCAGCAGCTTAAAGGCCGAGCAGTACTTC